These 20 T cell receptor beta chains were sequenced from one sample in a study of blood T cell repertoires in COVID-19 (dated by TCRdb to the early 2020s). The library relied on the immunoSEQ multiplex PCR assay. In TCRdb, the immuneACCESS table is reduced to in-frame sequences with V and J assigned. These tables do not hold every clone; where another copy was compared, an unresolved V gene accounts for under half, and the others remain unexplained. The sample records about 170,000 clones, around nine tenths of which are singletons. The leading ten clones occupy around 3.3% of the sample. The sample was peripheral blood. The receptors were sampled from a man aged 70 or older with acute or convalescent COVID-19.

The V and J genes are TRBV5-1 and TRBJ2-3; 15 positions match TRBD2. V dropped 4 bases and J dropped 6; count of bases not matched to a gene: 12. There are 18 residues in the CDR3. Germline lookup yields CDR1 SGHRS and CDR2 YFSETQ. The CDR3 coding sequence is TGCGCCAGCAGCAGGGGACTAGCGGGGGGCACCGTTGCGGATACGCAGTATTTT. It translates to CASSRGLAGGTVADTQYF.

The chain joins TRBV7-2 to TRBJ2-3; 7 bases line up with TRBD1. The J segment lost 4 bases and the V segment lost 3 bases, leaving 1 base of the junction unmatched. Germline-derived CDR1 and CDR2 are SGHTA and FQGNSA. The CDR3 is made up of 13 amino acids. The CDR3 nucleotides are TGTGCCAGCAGCTTCGGGACAGCAGATACGCAGTATTTT. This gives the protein CASSFGTADTQYF.

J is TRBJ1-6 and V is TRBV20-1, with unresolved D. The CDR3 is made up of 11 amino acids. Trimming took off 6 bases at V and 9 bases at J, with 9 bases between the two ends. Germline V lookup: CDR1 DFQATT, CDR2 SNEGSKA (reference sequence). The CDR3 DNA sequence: TGCAGTGCCCTGGCAGGTTCACCCCTCCACTTT. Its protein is CSALAGSPLHF.

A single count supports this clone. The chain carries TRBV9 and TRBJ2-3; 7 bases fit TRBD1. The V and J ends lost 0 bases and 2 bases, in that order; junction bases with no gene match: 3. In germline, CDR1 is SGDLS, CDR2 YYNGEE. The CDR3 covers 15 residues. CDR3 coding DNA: TGTGCCAGCAGCGTAGCGGGGACAGACACAGATACGCAGTATTTT. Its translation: CASSVAGTDTDTQYF.

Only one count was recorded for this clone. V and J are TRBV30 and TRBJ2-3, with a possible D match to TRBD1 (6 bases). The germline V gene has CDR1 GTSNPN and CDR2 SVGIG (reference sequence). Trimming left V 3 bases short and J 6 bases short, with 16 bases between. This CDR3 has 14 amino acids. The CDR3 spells CAWRTLYRADTQYF. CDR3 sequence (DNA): TGTGCCTGGAGGACCCTCTACAGGGCTGATACGCAGTATTTT. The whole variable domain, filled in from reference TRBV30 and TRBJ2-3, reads SQTIHQWPATLVQPVGSPLSLECTVEGTSNPNLYWYRQAAGRGLQLLFYSVGIGQISSEVPQNLSASRPQDRQFILSSKKLLLSDSGFYLCAWRTLYRADTQYFGPGTRLTVL.

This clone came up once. The CDR3 nucleotides read TGTGCCAGCAGTGGGTCGACAGGGGACAATGAGCAGTTCTTC. Protein sequence: CASSGSTGDNEQFF. The chain links TRBV6-2 or TRBV6-3 to TRBJ2-1; TRBD1 agrees at 8 bases. V trimming: 5 bases; J trimming: 5 bases; junction bases outside the gene matches: 5. Germline V gives CDR1 MNHEY, CDR2 SVGEGT. The CDR3 totals 14 residues.

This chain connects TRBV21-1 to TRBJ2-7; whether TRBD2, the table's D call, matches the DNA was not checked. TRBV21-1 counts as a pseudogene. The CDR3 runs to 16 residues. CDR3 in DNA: TGTGCCAGCAGCAAAGGATCGGGAGTTGTGGTCCACGAGCAGTACTTC. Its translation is CASSKGSGVVVHEQYF.

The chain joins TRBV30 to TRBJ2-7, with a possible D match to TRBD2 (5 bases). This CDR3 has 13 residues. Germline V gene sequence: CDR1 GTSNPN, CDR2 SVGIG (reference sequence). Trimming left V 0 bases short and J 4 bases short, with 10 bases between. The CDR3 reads CAWSVASWYEQYF. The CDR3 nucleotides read TGTGCCTGGAGTGTGGCTAGCTGGTACGAGCAGTACTTC.

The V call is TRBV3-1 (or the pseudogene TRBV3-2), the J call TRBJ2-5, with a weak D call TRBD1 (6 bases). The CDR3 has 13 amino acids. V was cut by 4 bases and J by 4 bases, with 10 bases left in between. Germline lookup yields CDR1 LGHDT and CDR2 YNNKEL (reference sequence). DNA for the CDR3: TGTGCCAGCAGCCCTAGAGGGGGAGAGACCCAGTACTTC. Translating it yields CASSPRGGETQYF.

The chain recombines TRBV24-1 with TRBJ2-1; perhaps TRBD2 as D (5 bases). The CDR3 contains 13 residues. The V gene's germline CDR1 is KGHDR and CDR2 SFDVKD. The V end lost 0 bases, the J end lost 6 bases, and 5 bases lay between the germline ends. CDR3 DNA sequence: TGTGCCACCAGTGATTTGCGGGGCAATGAGCAGTTCTTC. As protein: CATSDLRGNEQFF.

DNA for the CDR3: TGTGCCAGCAGCCCCGGATTCCGGGGAGGGGAAAAACTGTTTTTT. Encoded protein: CASSPGFRGGEKLFF. The chain employs TRBV7-2 and TRBJ1-4; no clear D gene. CDR3 length: 15 amino acids. Per the germline V gene, CDR1 is SGHTA and CDR2 is FQGNSA. V was shortened by 5 bases and J by 8 bases, with 18 bases between the two germline ends.

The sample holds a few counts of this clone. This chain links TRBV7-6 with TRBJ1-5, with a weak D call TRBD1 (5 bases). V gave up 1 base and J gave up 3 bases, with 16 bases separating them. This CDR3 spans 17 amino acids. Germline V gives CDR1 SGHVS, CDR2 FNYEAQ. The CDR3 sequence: CASSLEAWGGDNQPQHF. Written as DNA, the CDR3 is TGTGCCAGCAGCTTAGAGGCCTGGGGGGGGGACAATCAGCCCCAGCATTTT.

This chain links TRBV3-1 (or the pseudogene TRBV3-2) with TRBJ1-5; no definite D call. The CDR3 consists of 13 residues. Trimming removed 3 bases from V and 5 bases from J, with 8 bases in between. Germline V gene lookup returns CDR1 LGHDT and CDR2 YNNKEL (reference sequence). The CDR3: CASSQSPDQPQHF. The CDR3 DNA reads TGTGCCAGCAGCCAGTCCCCCGATCAGCCCCAGCATTTT.

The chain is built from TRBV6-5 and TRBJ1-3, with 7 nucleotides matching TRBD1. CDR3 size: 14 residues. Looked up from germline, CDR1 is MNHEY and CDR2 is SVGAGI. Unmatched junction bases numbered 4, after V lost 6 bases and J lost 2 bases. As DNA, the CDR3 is TGTGCCAGCAGCTCAGACAGGGCTGGAAACACCATATATTTT. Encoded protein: CASSSDRAGNTIYF.

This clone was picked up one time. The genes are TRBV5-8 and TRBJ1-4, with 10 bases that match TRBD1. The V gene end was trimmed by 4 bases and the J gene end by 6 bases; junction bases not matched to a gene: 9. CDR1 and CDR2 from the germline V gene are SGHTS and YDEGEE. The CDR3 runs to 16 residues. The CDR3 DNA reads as TGTGCCAGCAGCCCTGGAGGGACAGGGGAGCATGAAAAACTGTTTTTT. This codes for CASSPGGTGEHEKLFF.

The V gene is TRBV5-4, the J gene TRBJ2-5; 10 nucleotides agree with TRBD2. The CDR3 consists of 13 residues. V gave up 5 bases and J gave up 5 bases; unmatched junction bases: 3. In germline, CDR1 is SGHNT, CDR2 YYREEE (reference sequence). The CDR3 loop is CASRPSGGETQYF. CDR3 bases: TGTGCCAGCAGGCCTAGCGGGGGTGAGACCCAGTACTTC.

This CDR3 is CASSFHAAQETQYF. The DNA of the CDR3 is TGTGCCAGCAGCTTTCATGCGGCTCAGGAGACCCAGTACTTC. The chain links TRBV7-7 to TRBJ2-5; no definite D call. Trimming took off 3 bases at V and 5 bases at J, with 13 bases between the two ends. Per the germline V gene, CDR1 is SSHAT and CDR2 is FNYEAQ (reference sequence). CDR3 size: 14 residues.

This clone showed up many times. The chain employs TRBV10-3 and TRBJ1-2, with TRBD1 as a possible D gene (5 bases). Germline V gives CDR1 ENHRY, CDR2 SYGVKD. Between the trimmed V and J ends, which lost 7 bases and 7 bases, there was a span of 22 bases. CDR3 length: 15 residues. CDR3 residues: CAITDGGGGFGGYTF. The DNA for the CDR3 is TGTGCCATCACCGACGGGGGAGGAGGGTTCGGTGGCTACACCTTC.

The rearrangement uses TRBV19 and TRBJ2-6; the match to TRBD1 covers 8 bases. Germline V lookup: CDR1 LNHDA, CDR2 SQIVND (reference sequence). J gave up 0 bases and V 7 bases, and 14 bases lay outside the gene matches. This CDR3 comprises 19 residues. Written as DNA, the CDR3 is TGTGCCAGTAAGACGGGCTTGGGACAGGCAGACTCTGGGGCCAACGTCCTGACTTTC. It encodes CASKTGLGQADSGANVLTF. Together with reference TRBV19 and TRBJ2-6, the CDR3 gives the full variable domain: DGGITQSPKYLFRKEGQNVTLSCEQNLNHDAMYWYRQDPGQGLRLIYYSQIVNDFQKGDIAEGYSVSREKKESFPLTVTSAQKNPTAFYLCASKTGLGQADSGANVLTFGAGSRLTVL.

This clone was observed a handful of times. In DNA form, the CDR3 reads TGCGCCAGCAGCTTGGACAGAATCTATGGCTACACCTTC. Its translation is CASSLDRIYGYTF. The J gene is TRBJ1-2, the V gene TRBV5-1; D ambiguous. The V gene lost 0 bases and the J gene lost 4 bases, with 7 bases spanning the gap. The V gene's germline CDR1 is SGHRS and CDR2 YFSETQ. This CDR3 has 13 amino acids.